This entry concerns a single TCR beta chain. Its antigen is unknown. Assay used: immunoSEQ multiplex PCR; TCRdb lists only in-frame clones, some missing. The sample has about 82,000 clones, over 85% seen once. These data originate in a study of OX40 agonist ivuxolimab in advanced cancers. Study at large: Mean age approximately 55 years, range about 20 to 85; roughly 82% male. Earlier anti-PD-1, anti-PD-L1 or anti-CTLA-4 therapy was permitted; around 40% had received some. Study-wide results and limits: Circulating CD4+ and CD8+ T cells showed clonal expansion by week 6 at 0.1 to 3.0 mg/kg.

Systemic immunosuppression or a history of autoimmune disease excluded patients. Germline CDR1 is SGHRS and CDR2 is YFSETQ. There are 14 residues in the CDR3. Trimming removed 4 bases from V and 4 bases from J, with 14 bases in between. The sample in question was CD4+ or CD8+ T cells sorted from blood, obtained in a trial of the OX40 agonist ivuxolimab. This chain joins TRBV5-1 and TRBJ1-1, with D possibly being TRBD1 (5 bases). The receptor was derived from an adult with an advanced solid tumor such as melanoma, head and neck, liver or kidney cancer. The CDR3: CASSTNAGSTEAFF. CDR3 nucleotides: TGCGCCAGCAGCACCAACGCAGGGTCCACTGAAGCTTTCTTT.